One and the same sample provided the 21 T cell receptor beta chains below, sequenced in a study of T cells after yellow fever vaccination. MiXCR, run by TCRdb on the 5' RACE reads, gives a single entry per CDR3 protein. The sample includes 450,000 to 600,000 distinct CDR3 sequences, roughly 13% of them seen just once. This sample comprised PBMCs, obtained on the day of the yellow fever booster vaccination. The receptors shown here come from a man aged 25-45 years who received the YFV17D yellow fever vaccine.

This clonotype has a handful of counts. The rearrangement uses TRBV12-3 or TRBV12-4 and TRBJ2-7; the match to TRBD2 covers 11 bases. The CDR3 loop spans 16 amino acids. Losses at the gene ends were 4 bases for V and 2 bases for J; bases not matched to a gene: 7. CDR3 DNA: TGTGCCAGCAGTTCCAATATAGCGGGAGGGACCTACGAGCAGTACTTC. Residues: CASSSNIAGGTYEQYF.

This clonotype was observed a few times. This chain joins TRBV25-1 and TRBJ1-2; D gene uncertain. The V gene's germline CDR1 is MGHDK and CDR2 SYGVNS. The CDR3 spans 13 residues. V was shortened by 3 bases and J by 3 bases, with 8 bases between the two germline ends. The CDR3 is CASSEPGDYGYTF. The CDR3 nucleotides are TGTGCCAGCAGTGAGCCTGGGGACTATGGCTACACCTTC.

This CDR3 is CASSLLGTGNEQFF. The CDR3 nucleotides read TGCGCCAGCAGCTTGTTGGGGACGGGCAATGAGCAGTTCTTC. This chain uses TRBV5-1 with TRBJ2-1; D could derive from TRBD1 or TRBD2 (5 bases each). CDR1 is SGHRS and CDR2 is YFSETQ in the germline V gene. The CDR3 spans 14 residues. V was shortened by 1 base and J by 6 bases, with 11 bases between the two germline ends.

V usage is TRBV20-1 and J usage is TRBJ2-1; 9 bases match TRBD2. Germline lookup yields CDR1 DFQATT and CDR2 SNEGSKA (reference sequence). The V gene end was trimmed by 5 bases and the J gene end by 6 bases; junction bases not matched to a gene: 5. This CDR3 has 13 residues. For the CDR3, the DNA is TGCAGTGCTGTTAGCGGGAGTCGCAATGAGCAGTTCTTC. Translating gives CSAVSGSRNEQFF.

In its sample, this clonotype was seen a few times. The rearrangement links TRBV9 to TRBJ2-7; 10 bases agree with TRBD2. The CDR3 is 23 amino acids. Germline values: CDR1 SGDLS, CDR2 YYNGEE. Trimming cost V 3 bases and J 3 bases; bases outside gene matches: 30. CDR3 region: CASSATLKLAGPTDDNKDYEQYF. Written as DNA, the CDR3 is TGTGCCAGCAGCGCGACCTTAAAACTAGCGGGACCTACCGACGACAACAAAGACTACGAGCAGTACTTC.

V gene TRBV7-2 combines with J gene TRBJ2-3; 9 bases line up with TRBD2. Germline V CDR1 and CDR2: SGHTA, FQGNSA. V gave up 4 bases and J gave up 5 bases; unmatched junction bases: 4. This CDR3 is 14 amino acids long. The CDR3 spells CASSSAGGVDTQYF. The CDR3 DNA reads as TGTGCCAGCAGCTCCGCGGGAGGGGTAGATACGCAGTATTTT.

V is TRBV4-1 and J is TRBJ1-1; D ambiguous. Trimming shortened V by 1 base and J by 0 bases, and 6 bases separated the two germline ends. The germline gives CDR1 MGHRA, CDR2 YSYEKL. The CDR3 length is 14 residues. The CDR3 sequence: CASSQAGVNTEAFF. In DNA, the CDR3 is TGCGCCAGCAGCCAAGCTGGGGTGAACACTGAAGCTTTCTTT.

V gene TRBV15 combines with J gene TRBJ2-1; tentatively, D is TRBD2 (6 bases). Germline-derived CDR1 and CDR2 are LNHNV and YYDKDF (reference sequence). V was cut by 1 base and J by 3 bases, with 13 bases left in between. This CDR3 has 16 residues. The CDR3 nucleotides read TGTGCCACCAGCAGAGCTCCCCAGACTAGCTACAATGAGCAGTTCTTC. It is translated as CATSRAPQTSYNEQFF.

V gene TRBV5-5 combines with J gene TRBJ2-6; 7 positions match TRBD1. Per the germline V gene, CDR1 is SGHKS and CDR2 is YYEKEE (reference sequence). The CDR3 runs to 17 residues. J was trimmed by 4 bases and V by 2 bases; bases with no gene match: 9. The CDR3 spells CASSFILTGVGANVLTF. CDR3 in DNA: TGTGCCAGCAGCTTTATTCTTACAGGGGTCGGGGCCAACGTCCTGACTTTC.

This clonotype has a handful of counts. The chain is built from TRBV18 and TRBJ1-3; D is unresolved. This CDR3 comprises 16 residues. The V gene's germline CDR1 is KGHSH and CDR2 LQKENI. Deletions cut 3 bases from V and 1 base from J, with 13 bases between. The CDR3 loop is CASSPSGVPSGNTIYF. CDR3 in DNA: TGTGCCAGCTCACCGAGTGGTGTACCGTCTGGAAACACCATATATTTT.

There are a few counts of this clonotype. In DNA, the CDR3 is TGTGCCAGCAGCTCGGGACTAGAGATTGGCGGGGAGCTGTTTTTT. This translates into CASSSGLEIGGELFF. This chain joins TRBV5-4 and TRBJ2-2, with TRBD2 identical over 8 bases. The CDR3 totals 15 residues. Germline V CDR1 and CDR2: SGHNT, YYREEE (reference sequence). With 3 bases clipped from V and 7 bases from J, the junction kept 8 bases outside the gene matches.

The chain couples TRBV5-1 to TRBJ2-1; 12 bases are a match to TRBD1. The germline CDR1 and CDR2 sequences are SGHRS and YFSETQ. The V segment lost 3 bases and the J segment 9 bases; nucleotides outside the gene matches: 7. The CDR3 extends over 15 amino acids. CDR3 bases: TGCGCCAGCAGCTCCACGGGACAGGGGGCTGGTGAGCAGTTCTTC. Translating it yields CASSSTGQGAGEQFF. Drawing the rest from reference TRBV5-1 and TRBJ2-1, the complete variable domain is KAGVTQTPRYLIKTRGQQVTLSCSPISGHRSVSWYQQTPGQGLQFLFEYFSETQRNKGNFPGRFSGRQFSNSRSEMNVSTLELGDSALYLCASSSTGQGAGEQFFGPGTRLTVL.

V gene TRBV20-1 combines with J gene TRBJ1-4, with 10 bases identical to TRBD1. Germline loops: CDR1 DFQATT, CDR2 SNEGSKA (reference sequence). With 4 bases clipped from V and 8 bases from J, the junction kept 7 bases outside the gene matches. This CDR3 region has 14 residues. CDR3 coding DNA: TGCAGTGCTACTACCGGGACAGGGGACGAAAAACTGTTTTTT. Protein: CSATTGTGDEKLFF.

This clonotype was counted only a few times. CDR3 protein: CSARTDRVYGYTF. Written as DNA, the CDR3 is TGCAGTGCTAGGACAGACAGGGTTTATGGCTACACCTTC. The chain carries TRBV20-1 and TRBJ1-2; 7 bases are shared with TRBD1. V lost 3 bases and J lost 5; bases outside the gene matches: 6. Germline lookup yields CDR1 DFQATT and CDR2 SNEGSKA (reference sequence). This CDR3 is 13 amino acids long.

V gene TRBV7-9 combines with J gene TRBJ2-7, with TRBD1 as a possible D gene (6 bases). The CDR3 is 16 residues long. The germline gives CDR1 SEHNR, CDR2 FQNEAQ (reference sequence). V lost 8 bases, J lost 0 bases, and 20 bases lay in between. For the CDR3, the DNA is TGTGCCAGCTCTGGCCCCGGACAGCCTATCTCCTACGAGCAGTACTTC. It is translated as CASSGPGQPISYEQYF.

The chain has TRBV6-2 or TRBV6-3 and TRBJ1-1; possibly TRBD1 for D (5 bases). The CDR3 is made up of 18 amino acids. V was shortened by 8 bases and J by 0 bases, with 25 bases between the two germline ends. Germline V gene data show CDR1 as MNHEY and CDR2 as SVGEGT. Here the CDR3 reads CASRVTTQGALMNTEAFF. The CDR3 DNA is TGTGCCAGCCGCGTAACTACTCAAGGGGCGCTAATGAACACTGAAGCTTTCTTT.

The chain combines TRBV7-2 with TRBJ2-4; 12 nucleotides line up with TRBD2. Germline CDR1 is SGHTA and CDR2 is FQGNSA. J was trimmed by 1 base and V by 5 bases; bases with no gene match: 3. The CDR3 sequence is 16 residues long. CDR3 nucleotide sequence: TGTGCCAGCAGCATCACTAGCGGGAGGGCCAAAAACATTCAGTACTTC. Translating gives CASSITSGRAKNIQYF.

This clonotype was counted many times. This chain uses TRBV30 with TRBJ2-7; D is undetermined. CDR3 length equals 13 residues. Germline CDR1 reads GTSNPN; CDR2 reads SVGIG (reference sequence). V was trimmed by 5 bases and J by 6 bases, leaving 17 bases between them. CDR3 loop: CAWSKGSPSEQYF. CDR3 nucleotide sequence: TGTGCCTGGTCGAAAGGAAGCCCCTCCGAGCAGTACTTC.

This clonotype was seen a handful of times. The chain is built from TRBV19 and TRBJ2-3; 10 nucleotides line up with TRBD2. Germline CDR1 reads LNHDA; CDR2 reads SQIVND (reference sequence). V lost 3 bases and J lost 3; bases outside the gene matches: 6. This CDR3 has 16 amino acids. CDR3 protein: CASSIQAGGVTDTQYF. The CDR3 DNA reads TGTGCCAGTAGTATCCAAGCGGGAGGGGTTACAGATACGCAGTATTTT.

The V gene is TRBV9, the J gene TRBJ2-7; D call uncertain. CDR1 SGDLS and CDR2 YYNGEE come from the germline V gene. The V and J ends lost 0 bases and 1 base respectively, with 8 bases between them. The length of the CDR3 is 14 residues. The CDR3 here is CASSVDSESYEQYF. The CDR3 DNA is TGTGCCAGCAGCGTAGACTCCGAGTCCTACGAGCAGTACTTC. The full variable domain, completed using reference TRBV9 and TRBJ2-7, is DSGVTQTPKHLITATGQRVTLRCSPRSGDLSVYWYQQSLDQGLQFLIQYYNGEERAKGNILERFSAQQFPDLHSELNLSSLELGDSALYFCASSVDSESYEQYFGPGTRLTVT.

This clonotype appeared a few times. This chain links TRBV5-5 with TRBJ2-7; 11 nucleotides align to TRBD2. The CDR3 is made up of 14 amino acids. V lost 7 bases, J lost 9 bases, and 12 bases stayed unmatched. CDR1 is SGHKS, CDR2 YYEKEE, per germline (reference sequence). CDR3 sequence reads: CASFKGLADPVQYF. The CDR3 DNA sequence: TGTGCCAGCTTCAAGGGACTAGCGGACCCGGTGCAGTACTTC.